This T cell receptor beta chain was retrieved from a study of T cells in Graves' hyperthyroidism and ophthalmopathy (dated by TCRdb to about 2019). About the study as a whole: Peripheral blood samples were taken at initial diagnosis, before any treatment was given. Once sampling was done, hyperthyroidism patients were given methimazole at a starting dose of 30 mg daily, whereas ophthalmopathy patients were given high-dose intravenous methylprednisolone. In addition, the study compared T-cell repertoires in thyroid tissue and in blood from over 5 Graves' hyperthyroidism patients. An independent validation cohort of 18 to 20 hyperthyroidism patients and about 16 patients who later progressed to ophthalmopathy tested prospective prediction of ophthalmopathy. According to the paper, TCR Vbeta CDR3 sequencing was carried out on 135 peripheral blood samples, which came from more than 40 ophthalmopathy, approximately 72 hyperthyroidism and roughly 17 progressor patients. To identify TCR V-J signatures that set the groups apart, the researchers used a discovery cohort of roughly 100 patients, made up of roughly 45 with Graves' ophthalmopathy and 57 with stable Graves' hyperthyroidism. The roughly 94 discovery patients were randomly split 7:3 into training and test sets. Study-wide conclusions, independent of this receptor: During validation, the model predicted progression to ophthalmopathy a median of approximately 7 months ahead of onset, with just under 71% sensitivity and roughly 72% specificity. A 13 V-J signature model separated ophthalmopathy from stable hyperthyroidism, with approximately 87% sensitivity and approximately 81% specificity in cross-validation and 80%/75% in testing. Sample size was not statistically predetermined, and investigators were not blinded to group allocation. Most expanded thyroid clonotypes (frequency above 0.001) were also detected in blood, suggesting blood repertoires may reflect thyroid immune responses.

A patient counted as having stable Graves' hyperthyroidism if no progression to ophthalmopathy occurred over 18 months of follow-up. Hyperthyroidism patients were aged 18 to 65 years and newly diagnosed, with disease duration of less than 2 months. Any patient with an uncontrolled infection, another autoimmune disease, pregnancy or lactation was excluded. Diagnoses were based on clinical symptoms, serum thyroxine and TRAb, thyroid ultrasound and orbital computed tomography. PBMCs were isolated from more than 9 ml of fresh peripheral blood by Ficoll-Paque density gradient centrifugation. Trizol reagent was used to extract total RNA, and RNA quality was then checked on an Agilent 2100 Bioanalyzer. TCR beta CDR3 regions were amplified from RNA transcripts. The first round of RT-PCR for the TCR CDR3 was performed with the HTBI primer set and the Qiagen OneStep RT-PCR kit. A second multiplex PCR round built the libraries, followed by size selection and purification. Paired-end sequencing of the libraries was performed with 100 bp reads on an Illumina HiSeq2000. In the original analysis: SOAPnuke was used to process the raw data, removing reads that contained adapters or uncalled bases, had a mean Phred below 15, or lacked an exact match to the constant primer or identifier. High-quality paired reads were merged using COPE v1.2.5, and each unique nucleotide sequence was defined as a clonotype. MiTCR v1.1 was used to align the clonotypes against IMGT TRBV, TRBD and TRBJ reference segments. The analysis was restricted to V-J combinations with a frequency above 0.0001, which together covered roughly 99% of the repertoires. A TCS score was defined as the ratio between F50 (clonal expansion) and ExV (chaos), using BLOSUM62-based TCRdist between CDR3 peptides within each V-J. Welch's t-statistics and random forest reduced roughly 530 V-J features to fewer than 15, which were used in a naive Bayes classifier (R e1071). TCRdb itself trimmed the public reads at Q25 with fastp, ran MiXCR and retained productive beta chains. Duplicate CDR3 protein sequences are folded into a single record with the most common DNA and genes. Clone size and V and J calls follow TCRdb, not the original study. This sample gives about 380,000 distinct CDR3 sequences in total; about 15% of them show up just once. About 10% of the sample comes from the top ten.

About this clonotype: The clone's antigen remains unknown. Qualities for individual bases were not recorded, and no much larger clone is one base off.

The CDR3 has 15 amino acids, counting the end cysteine and phenylalanine. The sequence is cut down to CDR3 DNA, 45 bases in frame from base 1. Trimming removed 5 bases from V and 5 bases from J, leaving 18 bases between the germline ends. The germline V gene (reference sequence) yields MNHEY for CDR1 and SMNVEV for CDR2. Material for sequencing was blood. Here the chain combines TRBV27 and TRBJ2-5; TRBD1 is perhaps the D gene, given 5 matching bases. The clonotype originates from a woman aged 55-69 years with Graves' hyperthyroidism. The DNA is TGTGCCAGCAGTCCCCGTTCAACAGGTTTGGAGACCCAGTACTTC. It encodes CASSPRSTGLETQYF.